This T cell receptor beta chain appears in the sequencing data of a study of PD-1 and CTLA-4 blockade in melanoma. Produced via immunoSEQ multiplex PCR; TCRdb's table is partial and in-frame only. The repertoire holds approximately 33,000 clones, approximately 90% seen once, with about 8.6% in the top ten. Germline values: CDR1 MNHEY, CDR2 SVGAGI. V was shortened by 6 bases and J by 0 bases, with 12 bases between the two germline ends. The CDR3 covers 15 residues. This receptor was taken from a human donor with melanoma. The rearrangement joins TRBV6-5 to TRBJ1-5, with D hard to call. Sequenced here: CD8+ T cells from peripheral blood, sampled from a patient given anti-PD-1 treatment. DNA for the CDR3: TGTGCCAGCAGCCCCCTCCCCTATAGCAATCAGCCCCAGCATTTT. Translation gives CASSPLPYSNQPQHF.